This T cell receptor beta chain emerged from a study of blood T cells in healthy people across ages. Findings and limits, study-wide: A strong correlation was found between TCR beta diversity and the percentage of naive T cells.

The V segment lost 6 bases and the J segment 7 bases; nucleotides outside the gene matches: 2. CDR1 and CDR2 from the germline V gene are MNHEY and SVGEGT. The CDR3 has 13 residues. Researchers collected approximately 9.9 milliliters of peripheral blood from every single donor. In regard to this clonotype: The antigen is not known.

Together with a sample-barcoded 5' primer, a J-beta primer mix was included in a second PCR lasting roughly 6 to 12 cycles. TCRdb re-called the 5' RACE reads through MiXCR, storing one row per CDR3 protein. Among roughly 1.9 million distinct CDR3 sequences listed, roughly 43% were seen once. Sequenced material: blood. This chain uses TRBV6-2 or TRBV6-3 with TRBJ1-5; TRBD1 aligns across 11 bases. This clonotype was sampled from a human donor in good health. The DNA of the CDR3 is TGTGCCAGCAGGGGACAGGGGGAGCAGCCCCAGCATTTT. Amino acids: CASRGQGEQPQHF.